The 28 T cell receptor beta chains in this list originate from one sample, sequenced in a study of blood T cells in healthy people across ages. Primed by a sample-barcoded 5' primer and a J-beta primer mix, a second PCR proceeded for 7 to 11 cycles. TCRdb reprocessed the 5' RACE reads with MiXCR, giving one entry per CDR3 protein. This table holds around 1,900,000 distinct CDR3 sequences, about 39% found once. Sequences were obtained from blood. All receptors derive from a human donor in good health.

The sample holds a few counts of this clonotype. The V call is TRBV6-5, the J call TRBJ1-1, with TRBD1 identical over 8 bases. The CDR3 is made up of 17 amino acids. Germline trimming cut 2 bases from V and 5 bases from J; bases unmatched to any gene: 13. Germline V gene lookup returns CDR1 MNHEY and CDR2 SVGAGI. Here the CDR3 DNA reads TGTGCCAGCAGTTACGACTCCCTGACAGGGGTTTGGACTGAAGCTTTCTTT. Residues: CASSYDSLTGVWTEAFF.

V and J are TRBV4-2 and TRBJ1-5; 10 nucleotides match TRBD1. Trimming removed 6 bases from V and 4 bases from J; junction bases left unmatched: 12. Germline V gives CDR1 LGHNA, CDR2 YNFKEQ. There are 17 residues in the CDR3. Written as DNA, the CDR3 is TGTGCCAGCAGTCCGAGGACAGGGGGGAAAGTTAATCAGCCCCAGCATTTT. Translated, it gives CASSPRTGGKVNQPQHF.

In its sample, this clonotype was seen many times. The chain carries TRBV7-9 and TRBJ2-1; 8 bases are shared with TRBD1. This CDR3 has 16 amino acids. CDR1 and CDR2 (germline): SEHNR, FQNEAQ (reference sequence). Losses at the gene ends were 4 bases for V and 4 bases for J; bases not matched to a gene: 9. CDR3 protein: CASSSDRQGLYNEQFF. Written as DNA, the CDR3 is TGTGCCAGCAGCTCTGACAGACAGGGGCTTTACAATGAGCAGTTCTTC.

V gene TRBV11-2 combines with J gene TRBJ2-2; D is perhaps TRBD1 (5 bases). Between the trimmed V and J ends, which lost 3 bases and 6 bases, there was a span of 8 bases. Germline values: CDR1 SGHAT, CDR2 FQNNGV. The CDR3 extends over 13 amino acids. CDR3 residues: CASSFRESGELFF. The CDR3 nucleotides read TGTGCCAGCAGCTTCAGGGAATCCGGGGAGCTGTTTTTT.

This chain uses TRBV5-1 with TRBJ2-5, with TRBD2 matching 8 bases. Gene TRBJ2-7 matches the end of the DNA better, so the J call may be wrong. Germline loops: CDR1 SGHRS, CDR2 YFSETQ. CDR3 length: 15 residues. DNA of the CDR3: TGCGCCAGCAGCTTGGCCGGCGGGGGGAACTACGAGCAGTACTTC. It codes for CASSLAGGGNYEQYF.

This clonotype was counted a single time. This chain joins TRBV4-3 and TRBJ1-5; 7 positions agree with TRBD1. J lost 5 bases, V lost 2 bases, and 6 bases had no gene match. Germline V gives CDR1 LGHNA, CDR2 YSLEER. This CDR3 comprises 15 residues. CDR3 sequence: CASSQLTGEDQPQHF. CDR3 bases: TGCGCCAGCAGCCAATTAACAGGGGAGGATCAGCCCCAGCATTTT.

The rearrangement uses TRBV9 and TRBJ2-2; tentatively, D is TRBD2 (6 bases). Trimming shortened V by 6 bases and J by 3 bases, and 12 bases separated the two germline ends. There are 14 residues in the CDR3. Germline CDR1 is SGDLS and CDR2 is YYNGEE. CDR3 residues: CASTLGGYTGELFF. CDR3 DNA: TGTGCCAGCACTCTCGGGGGATACACCGGGGAGCTGTTTTTT.

This clonotype showed up just a few times. This chain connects TRBV18 to TRBJ1-1; D might be TRBD1 (5 bases). Trimming took off 4 bases at V and 3 bases at J, with 9 bases between the two ends. The germline gives CDR1 KGHSH, CDR2 LQKENI. This CDR3 comprises 13 residues. The CDR3 DNA reads TGTGCCAGCTCACGGGGCGGATACACTGAAGCTTTCTTT. Its protein is CASSRGGYTEAFF.

The rearrangement joins TRBV28 to TRBJ2-2, with D maybe TRBD1 (6 bases). From germline, CDR1 is MDHEN and CDR2 SYDVKM. The CDR3 is 15 residues long. V was trimmed by 6 bases and J by 0 bases, leaving 11 bases between them. The CDR3 here is CASRAQGANTGELFF. In DNA form, the CDR3 reads TGTGCCAGCAGGGCACAGGGTGCGAACACCGGGGAGCTGTTTTTT.

This clonotype was picked up a small number of times. The chain recombines TRBV4-3 with TRBJ1-2; TRBD1 agrees at 9 bases. The germline V gene encodes CDR1 LGHNA and CDR2 YSLEER. This CDR3 spans 16 amino acids. The trim removed 2 bases at V and 8 bases at J, leaving 12 bases unmatched. DNA of the CDR3: TGCGCCAGCAGCCAATCCCTCCGGACAGGGGAAACGGGCTACACCTTC. Protein sequence: CASSQSLRTGETGYTF.

This clonotype was seen more than once but under ten times. The rearrangement uses TRBV5-1 and TRBJ2-3; TRBD1 matches at 8 bases. CDR3 length: 16 amino acids. Trimming removed 0 bases from V and 3 bases from J; junction bases left unmatched: 6. Germline V gene sequence: CDR1 SGHRS, CDR2 YFSETQ. The CDR3 loop is CASSLEGQVVTDTQYF. The CDR3 DNA reads TGCGCCAGCAGCTTGGAGGGACAGGTGGTGACAGATACGCAGTATTTT. Full variable domain (remainder filled in from reference TRBV5-1 and TRBJ2-3): KAGVTQTPRYLIKTRGQQVTLSCSPISGHRSVSWYQQTPGQGLQFLFEYFSETQRNKGNFPGRFSGRQFSNSRSEMNVSTLELGDSALYLCASSLEGQVVTDTQYFGPGTRLTVL.

The chain links TRBV5-1 to TRBJ1-2; 8 bases fit TRBD1. Per germline, CDR1 SGHRS and CDR2 YFSETQ. V lost 0 bases to trimming and J lost 7 bases; unmatched junction nucleotides: 8. This CDR3 has 15 residues. CDR3 DNA: TGCGCCAGCAGCTTGGCCGGCAGGGGGCAAAGTGGCTACACCTTC. Protein sequence: CASSLAGRGQSGYTF.

V and J are TRBV9 and TRBJ1-4, with D unclear. The V gene lost 4 bases and the J gene lost 0 bases, with 10 bases spanning the gap. The CDR3 is 15 residues long. Looked up from germline, CDR1 is SGDLS and CDR2 is YYNGEE. The CDR3 spells CASSRAPTTNEKLFF. The CDR3 nucleotides are TGTGCCAGCAGCCGAGCGCCTACAACTAATGAAAAACTGTTTTTT.

The chain joins TRBV13 to TRBJ2-1; perhaps TRBD2 as D (6 bases). CDR3 size: 15 residues. Trimming removed 3 bases at V and 6 bases at J, with 15 bases between. In germline, CDR1 is PRHDT, CDR2 FYEKMQ (reference sequence). CDR3 coding DNA: TGTGCCAGCAGCTTTTATCGGGGGAGATCCAATGAGCAGTTCTTC. The encoded protein is CASSFYRGRSNEQFF.

The chain is built from TRBV7-8 and TRBJ2-1, with 7 bases matching TRBD2. The V gene end was trimmed by 5 bases and the J gene end by 15 bases; junction bases not matched to a gene: 10. This CDR3 comprises 12 residues. Germline CDR1 is SGHVS and CDR2 is FQNEAQ. CDR3 loop: CASSPIAGQVFF. Written as DNA, the CDR3 is TGTGCCAGCAGCCCAATAGCGGGCCAGGTGTTCTTC.

This clonotype appeared a few times. The V and J genes are TRBV28 and TRBJ1-2; 10 nucleotides align to TRBD1. This CDR3 region has 20 residues. Germline V CDR1 and CDR2: MDHEN, SYDVKM. The trim removed 3 bases at V and 3 bases at J, leaving 19 bases unmatched. CDR3 in amino acids: CASSLPGTGANQERDYGYTF. The CDR3 DNA follows: TGTGCCAGCAGTTTGCCCGGGACAGGGGCGAATCAAGAAAGGGACTATGGCTACACCTTC.

This clonotype was counted between two and nine times. The rearrangement links TRBV28 to TRBJ1-2, with D unclear. The CDR3 sequence is 11 residues long. In germline, CDR1 is MDHEN, CDR2 SYDVKM. V lost 6 bases and J 8 bases, leaving 10 bases between the germline ends. The CDR3 coding sequence is TGTGCCAGCAGCGCCTATCGGGGCTACACCTTC. This encodes CASSAYRGYTF.

V gene TRBV4-3 combines with J gene TRBJ1-5, with a possible D match to TRBD1 (5 bases). V shed 0 bases and J shed 7 bases, with 16 bases lying between them. Germline assignment: CDR1 LGHNA and CDR2 YSLEER. The CDR3 extends over 16 amino acids. The CDR3 nucleotides are TGCGCCAGCAGCCAAGAATGGCAGAGGTCAGGGCAGCCCCAGCATTTT. Its translation: CASSQEWQRSGQPQHF.

In regard to this clonotype: Since a much larger clone is just one base distant, this may be a read error. The chain recombines TRBV15 with TRBJ2-3, with no clear D. Trimming left V 3 bases short and J 4 bases short, with 5 bases between. This CDR3 has 12 residues. Germline CDR1 is LNHNV and CDR2 is YYDKDF (reference sequence). The CDR3 is CATSRTADTQYF. The CDR3 DNA is TGTGCCACCAGCAGGACCGCAGATACGCAGTATTTT.

There are a few counts of this clonotype. CDR3 in amino acids: CASSLGPRDRAYEQYF. The CDR3 DNA follows: TGTGCCAGCAGCTTAGGACCCAGGGACAGGGCCTACGAGCAGTACTTC. The genes are TRBV7-2 and TRBJ2-7, with 9 nucleotides matching TRBD1. Germline V gives CDR1 SGHTA, CDR2 FQGNSA. The CDR3 consists of 16 residues. The V and J ends lost 1 base and 2 bases, in that order; junction bases with no gene match: 6.

This clonotype turned up a few times. The rearrangement links TRBV12-3 or TRBV12-4 to TRBJ1-2, with unresolved D. This CDR3 is built from 12 residues. V was cut by 7 bases and J by 4 bases, with 10 bases left in between. In nucleotides, the CDR3 is TGTGCCAGCAAGTACAGCGCCTATGGCTACACCTTC. Protein sequence: CASKYSAYGYTF.

This chain connects TRBV15 to TRBJ2-6; D call uncertain. The CDR3 consists of 19 residues. Germline CDR1 LNHNV, CDR2 YYDKDF (reference sequence). With 0 bases removed from V and 0 bases from J, the gap between germline ends came to 15 bases. The CDR3 is CATSRDTLLSDSGANVLTF. CDR3 in DNA: TGTGCCACCAGCAGAGATACCTTACTGTCCGACTCTGGGGCCAACGTCCTGACTTTC.

V usage is TRBV2 and J usage is TRBJ2-1, with 8 nucleotides matching TRBD2. This CDR3 has 15 residues. The germline gives CDR1 SNHLY, CDR2 FYNNEI. Losses at the gene ends were 0 bases for V and 6 bases for J; bases not matched to a gene: 4. In nucleotides, the CDR3 is TGTGCCAGCAGTGAAGCGTCGGGGGGGCTCAATGAGCAGTTCTTC. It codes for CASSEASGGLNEQFF.

This clonotype was recorded a few times. The chain is built from TRBV7-2 and TRBJ2-7, with D uncertain. Germline values: CDR1 SGHTA, CDR2 FQGNSA. The ends were cut back, 0 bases at V and 6 bases at J, with 12 bases in the middle. The CDR3 consists of 14 residues. The CDR3 loop reads CASSLASMFPEQYF. CDR3 nucleotide sequence: TGTGCCAGCAGCTTAGCGTCAATGTTCCCCGAGCAGTACTTC.

V is TRBV12-3 or TRBV12-4 and J is TRBJ1-6; perhaps TRBD1 as D (6 bases). Trimming removed 5 bases from V and 16 bases from J, with 21 bases in between. The CDR3 runs to 14 residues. CDR3 nucleotide sequence: TGTGCCAGCAGTCAACCCGAATTAGACAGGCCGCTCCACTTT. Its protein is CASSQPELDRPLHF.

There are a few counts of this clonotype. This chain connects TRBV7-2 to TRBJ2-5; TRBD2 matches at 7 bases. V trimming: 4 bases; J trimming: 11 bases; junction bases outside the gene matches: 13. The CDR3 has 14 residues. Germline V gene sequence: CDR1 SGHTA, CDR2 FQGNSA. The chain's CDR3 is CASSSAGRGREQYF. CDR3 nucleotides: TGTGCCAGCAGCTCGGCTGGGAGGGGCCGAGAGCAGTACTTC.

This clonotype was detected a few times. This chain connects TRBV20-1 to TRBJ2-7; 7 bases fit TRBD2. Germline CDR1 is DFQATT and CDR2 is SNEGSKA (reference sequence). The CDR3 runs 14 residues. Trimming cost V 0 bases and J 2 bases; bases outside gene matches: 4. CDR3 in amino acids: CSARDGGGTYEQYF. The CDR3 DNA reads TGCAGTGCTAGAGATGGCGGGGGTACCTACGAGCAGTACTTC.

This chain uses TRBV4-2 with TRBJ1-2, with D perhaps matching TRBD1 (5 bases). The CDR3 consists of 16 residues. From germline, CDR1 is LGHNA and CDR2 YNFKEQ. The V and J ends lost 0 bases and 5 bases respectively, with 16 bases between them. The CDR3 coding sequence is TGTGCCAGCAGCCAAGAGATAGCAGGGACTGATTATGGCTACACCTTC. Its translation is CASSQEIAGTDYGYTF.